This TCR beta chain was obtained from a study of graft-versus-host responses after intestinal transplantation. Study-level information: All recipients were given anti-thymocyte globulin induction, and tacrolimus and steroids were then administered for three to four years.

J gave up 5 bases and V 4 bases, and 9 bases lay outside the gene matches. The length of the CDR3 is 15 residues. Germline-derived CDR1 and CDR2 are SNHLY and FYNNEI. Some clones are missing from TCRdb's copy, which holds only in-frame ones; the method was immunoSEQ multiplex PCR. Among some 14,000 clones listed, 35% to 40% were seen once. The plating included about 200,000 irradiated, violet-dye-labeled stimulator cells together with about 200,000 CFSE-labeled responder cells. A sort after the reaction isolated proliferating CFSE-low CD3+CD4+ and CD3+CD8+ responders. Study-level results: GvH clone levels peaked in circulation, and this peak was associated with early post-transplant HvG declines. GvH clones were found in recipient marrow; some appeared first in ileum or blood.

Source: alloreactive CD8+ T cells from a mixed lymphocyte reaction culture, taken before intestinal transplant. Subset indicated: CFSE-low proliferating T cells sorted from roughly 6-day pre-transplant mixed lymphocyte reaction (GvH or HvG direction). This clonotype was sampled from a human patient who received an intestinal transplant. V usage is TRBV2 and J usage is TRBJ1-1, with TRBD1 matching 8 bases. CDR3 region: CASSGPGGGWTEAFF. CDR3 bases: TGTGCCAGCAGTGGCCCAGGGGGCGGATGGACTGAAGCTTTCTTT.